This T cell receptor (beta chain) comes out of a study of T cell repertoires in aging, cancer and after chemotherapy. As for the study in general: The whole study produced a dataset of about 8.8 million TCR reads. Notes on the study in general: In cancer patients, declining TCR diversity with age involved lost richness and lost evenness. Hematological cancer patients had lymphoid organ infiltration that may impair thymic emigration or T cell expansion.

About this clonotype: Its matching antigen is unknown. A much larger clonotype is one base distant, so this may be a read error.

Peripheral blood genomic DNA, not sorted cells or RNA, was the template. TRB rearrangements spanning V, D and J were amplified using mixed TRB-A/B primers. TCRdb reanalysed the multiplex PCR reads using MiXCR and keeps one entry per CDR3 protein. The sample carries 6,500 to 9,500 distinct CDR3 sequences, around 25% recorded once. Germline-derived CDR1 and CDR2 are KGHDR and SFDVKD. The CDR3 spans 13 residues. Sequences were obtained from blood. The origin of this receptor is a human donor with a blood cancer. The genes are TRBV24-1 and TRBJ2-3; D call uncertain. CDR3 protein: CATSDLSIDTQYF. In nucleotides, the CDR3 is TGTGCCACCAGTGATTTGAGCATAGATACGCAGTATTTT.